This T cell receptor (beta chain) appears in the sequencing data of a study of T cell changes during pregnancy in multiple sclerosis. Some clones are missing from TCRdb's copy, which holds only in-frame ones; the method was immunoSEQ multiplex PCR. Of approximately 50,000 clones detected, roughly 92% appear once; the ten largest clones hold approximately 0.68%. The V and J ends lost 1 base and 3 bases respectively, with 13 bases between them. Germline V gene data show CDR1 as SGHTA and CDR2 as FQGNSA. CDR3 length equals 16 residues. Sequences were derived from CD4+ T cells from peripheral blood mononuclear cells, sampled in the third trimester of pregnancy. The rearrangement joins TRBV7-2 to TRBJ1-5; tentative D call: TRBD1 (6 bases). The receptor was isolated from a female donor with multiple sclerosis, enrolled in a pregnancy study. The CDR3 nucleotides read TGTGCCAGCAGCTTAGAGGGCAGGGGCAACAATCAGCCCCAGCATTTT. Translation: CASSLEGRGNNQPQHF.